A selection of T cell receptor beta chains follows, all from one sample in a study of T cells in Graves' hyperthyroidism and ophthalmopathy. TCRdb fed the multiplex PCR reads into MiXCR, producing one record per CDR3 protein. This table holds over 500,000 distinct CDR3 sequences, 15% to 20% found once. The sample comprised blood. The receptors shown here come from a woman aged 18-29 years with Graves' ophthalmopathy. The CDR3 runs from the conserved cysteine through the conserved F or W. The order of the fields is D gene, J gene, clone size, V gene, CDR3 DNA, CDR3 protein. The D gene is left open where the match is weak. Clone sizes are given selectively: once, few, many, or a class where the clone is expanded.

>-|TRBJ2-3|many|TRBV3-1
TGTGCCAGCAGCCAAGGTGCGGATACGCAGTATTTT
CASSQGADTQYF
>TRBD2|TRBJ2-1|many|TRBV10-3
TGTGCCATCAGTGTGGCGCGGGAGGGCCTCGATGAGCAGTTCTTC
CAISVAREGLDEQFF
>TRBD2|TRBJ2-7|-|TRBV20-1
TGCAGTGCTAGAGACGGACTAGCGGAACCCTACGAGCAGTACTTC
CSARDGLAEPYEQYF
>-|TRBJ2-5|few|TRBV12-3/TRBV12-4
TGTGCCAGCAGTCGACCTTTCGAGACCCAGTACTTC
CASSRPFETQYF
>-|TRBJ2-3|many|TRBV12-3/TRBV12-4
TGTGCCAGCAGTTCGTTACAGAGAGCTCCAGATACGCAGTATTTT
CASSSLQRAPDTQYF
>-|TRBJ1-6|many|TRBV11-1
TGTGCCAGCAGCTTAGACACCTATAATTCACCCCTCCACTTT
CASSLDTYNSPLHF
>TRBD2|TRBJ2-3|many|TRBV7-2
TGTGCCAGCAGCCGGGACTTTGGGGGGGGGGCAGATACGCAGTATTTT
CASSRDFGGGADTQYF
>-|TRBJ2-2|-|TRBV29-1
TGCGGAGGACTTGATTTGAACACCGGGGAGCTGTTTTTT
CGGLDLNTGELFF
>TRBD1|TRBJ2-1|-|TRBV5-1
TGCGCCAGCAGCCTATCCCGGGACAGGGGAGGTCGCAATGAGCAGTTCTTC
CASSLSRDRGGRNEQFF
>-|TRBJ1-1|few|TRBV7-2
TGTGCCAGCAGCTTAGAACGGGGGGTCTCAGCTTTCTTT
CASSLERGVSAFF
>-|TRBJ1-1|many|TRBV6-1
TGTGCCAGCATTAGGAACACTGAAGCTTTCTTT
CASIRNTEAFF
>-|TRBJ1-1|many|TRBV28
TGTGCCAGCAGTTTACGGCCCCCTTGGCGGACTGAAGCTTTCTTT
CASSLRPPWRTEAFF
>-|TRBJ1-2|many|TRBV27
TGTGCCAGCAGTTTCGGGGGGGCGATCGGCTACACCTTC
CASSFGGAIGYTF
>-|TRBJ1-2|many|TRBV28
TGTGCCAGCAGCCAGGACAACTTATTCTATGGCTACACCTTC
CASSQDNLFYGYTF
>-|TRBJ1-1|many|TRBV18
TGTGCCAGCTCAAGGACAGCGACAAACACTGAAGCTTTCTTT
CASSRTATNTEAFF
>TRBD2|TRBJ2-7|-|TRBV6-2/TRBV6-3
TGTGCCAGCAGTGGGGGACTAGCGGGATGGGACGAGCAGTACTTC
CASSGGLAGWDEQYF
>TRBD2|TRBJ2-5|many|TRBV20-1
TGCAGTGCTAGAGACCCAGCGGGAGTAATGGAGACCCAGTACTTC
CSARDPAGVMETQYF
>-|TRBJ2-1|many|TRBV20-1
TGCAGTGCTAAGGTTGGTATGTCCTACAATGAGCAGTTCTTC
CSAKVGMSYNEQFF
>TRBD2|TRBJ2-2|few|TRBV13
TGTGCCAGCAGCCCCAGCGGGGGGGGTCGTATCGGGGAGCTGTTTTTT
CASSPSGGGRIGELFF
>TRBD1|TRBJ1-3|many|TRBV12-3/TRBV12-4
TGTGCCAGCAGTTTCAGTCGGCCAGGGGGTGGGGGAAACACCATATATTTT
CASSFSRPGGGGNTIYF
>TRBD2|TRBJ2-1|many|TRBV3-1
TGTGCCAGCAGCCAAGACCCTCGGACTAGCGGGAGGGCCGGTGAGCAGTTCTTC
CASSQDPRTSGRAGEQFF
>-|TRBJ2-2|few|TRBV20-1
TGCAGTGCTAAAGGATACGGGGAGCTGTTTTTT
CSAKGYGELFF
>TRBD2|TRBJ2-3|many|TRBV28
TGTGCCAGCAGTCCTAGCGGGAGGGCCTCGGATACGCAGTATTTT
CASSPSGRASDTQYF
>-|TRBJ2-7|many|TRBV3-1
TGTGCCAGCAGCCATCAAGGAGCCTACGAGCAGTACTTC
CASSHQGAYEQYF
>-|TRBJ1-2|few|TRBV5-6
TGTGCCAGCAGCTCCGACAGCGTATATGGCTACACCTTC
CASSSDSVYGYTF
>TRBD1|TRBJ1-2|-|TRBV29-1
TGCAGCGTTGAAGACCACAGGGGGAAAAGCTATGGCTACACCTTC
CSVEDHRGKSYGYTF
>-|TRBJ1-1|few|TRBV7-2
TGTGCCAGCAGCTTAGGTCGACTCTTTGTTCGAAACACTGAAGCTTTCTTT
CASSLGRLFVRNTEAFF